This T cell receptor beta chain was captured by sequencing in a study of T-cell memory formation after mild COVID-19. Points from the study as a whole: Certain responding clones were present in pre-infection memory, suggesting participation of cross-reactive memory.

5'RACE with constant-segment primers yielded barcoded, UMI-tagged TCR alpha and TCR beta cDNA libraries. TCRdb called the 5' RACE reads again in MiXCR, with one record for every CDR3 protein. The top ten hold around 12% of the sample, which has fewer than 700,000 distinct CDR3 sequences, about a sixth seen once. The CDR3 has 14 amino acids. CDR1 is MNHEY and CDR2 is SVGEGT in the germline V gene. Trimming removed 7 bases from V and 8 bases from J; junction bases left unmatched: 8. With respect to this clonotype: What it recognizes is unknown.

The chain uses TRBV6-2 or TRBV6-3 and TRBJ2-1; TRBD2 agrees at 10 bases. The origin of this receptor is an adult woman who had mild COVID-19 (a few samples of this study predate the infection). Cell type and time point are not known. Sequencing input: PBMCs or a T cell subset sorted from them (not recorded which). CDR3 amino acids: CASTLAGAPYEQFF. The CDR3 coding sequence is TGTGCCAGCACTCTAGCGGGAGCTCCTTATGAGCAGTTCTTC.